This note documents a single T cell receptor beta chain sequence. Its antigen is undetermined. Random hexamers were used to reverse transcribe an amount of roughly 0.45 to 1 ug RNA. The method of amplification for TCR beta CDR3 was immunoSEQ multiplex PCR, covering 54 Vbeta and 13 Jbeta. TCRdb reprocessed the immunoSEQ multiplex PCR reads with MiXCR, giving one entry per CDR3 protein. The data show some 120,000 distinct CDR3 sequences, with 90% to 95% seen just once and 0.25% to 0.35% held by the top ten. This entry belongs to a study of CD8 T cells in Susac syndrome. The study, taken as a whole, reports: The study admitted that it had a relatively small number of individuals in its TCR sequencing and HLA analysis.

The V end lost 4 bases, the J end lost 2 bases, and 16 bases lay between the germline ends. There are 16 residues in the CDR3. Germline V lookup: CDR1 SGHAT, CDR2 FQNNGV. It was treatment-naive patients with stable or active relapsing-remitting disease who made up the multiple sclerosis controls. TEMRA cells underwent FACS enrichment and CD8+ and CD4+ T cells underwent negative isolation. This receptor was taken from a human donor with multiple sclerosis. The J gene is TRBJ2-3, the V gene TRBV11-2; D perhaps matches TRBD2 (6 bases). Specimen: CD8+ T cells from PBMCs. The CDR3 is CASSSGGARDTDTQYF. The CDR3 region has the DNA TGTGCCAGCAGCTCTGGAGGGGCGCGAGACACAGATACGCAGTATTTT.